This T cell receptor beta chain was observed in a study of Ad26.COV2.S vaccination and SARS-CoV-2 variants. Study information: Into the muscle, Ad26.COV2.S was dosed once or twice, 56 days apart.

Trimming cost V 3 bases and J 5 bases, with 11 bases left between them. Germline loops: CDR1 LGHDT, CDR2 YNNKEL (reference sequence). CDR3 length equals 13 residues. The treatment was: roughly 20 received Ad26.COV2.S at low or high dose, single or two shots; 5 received placebo; per-sample allocation not given. Sampling occurred on day 63 after the first vaccine or placebo injection. An Ad26 vector expressing Wuhan-strain SARS-CoV-2 spike constituted the vaccine. The table came from immunoSEQ multiplex PCR; TCRdb's copy has only in-frame clones and leaves some out. Of roughly 400,000 clones in the sample, around 90% are singletons; the top ten hold approximately 4.3%. A single count supports this clone.

Sequenced material: peripheral blood, taken in a trial of Ad26.COV2.S vaccine versus placebo. The source of this sequence is a person between 18 and 65 years old who received the Ad26.COV2.S COVID-19 vaccine or a placebo. The chain links TRBV3-1 (or the pseudogene TRBV3-2) to TRBJ2-7; possibly TRBD2 for D (6 bases). The CDR3 region has the DNA TGTGCCAGCAGCCATACTAGCTACGACGAGCAGTACTTC. Translating it yields CASSHTSYDEQYF.